Below, 12 T cell receptor beta chains from the same sample are listed, as sequenced in a study of T cell responses to AZD1222 COVID-19 vaccine. Sequenced by immunoSEQ multiplex PCR; TCRdb stores in-frame clones only, minus some. The repertoire includes about 120,000 clones, approximately 90% of them detected once, and just over 7% sits in the top ten. Sequencing was performed on peripheral blood, taken on day 0 of AZD1222 vaccination. The receptors were sampled from an adult in good health.

The chain uses TRBV7-2 and TRBJ2-3, with TRBD2 identical over 12 bases. This CDR3 has 17 amino acids. V shed 4 bases and J 3 bases; nucleotides not matched to a gene: 8. Germline V gene lookup returns CDR1 SGHTA and CDR2 FQGNSA. This CDR3 is CASSSPKGTSGTDTQYF. The DNA for the CDR3 is TGTGCCAGCAGCTCGCCAAAAGGGACTAGCGGGACAGATACGCAGTATTTT.

The chain employs TRBV28 and TRBJ1-2; TRBD1 might be the D (6 bases). Germline V gene data show CDR1 as MDHEN and CDR2 as SYDVKM. The CDR3 loop spans 15 amino acids. The V gene lost 2 bases and the J gene lost 1 base, with 11 bases spanning the gap. In DNA, the CDR3 is TGTGCCAGCAGTTTAAGCGGGACATTTAACTATGGCTACACCTTC. Its translation: CASSLSGTFNYGYTF.

As DNA, the CDR3 is TGTGCCAGCAGTGCGGTACAGGACAATAACTATGGCTACACCTTC. Translation gives CASSAVQDNNYGYTF. The rearrangement uses TRBV2 and TRBJ1-2; tentative D call: TRBD1 (5 bases). The CDR3 contains 15 residues. The germline V gene has CDR1 SNHLY and CDR2 FYNNEI. Trimming removed 4 bases at V and 1 base at J, with 13 bases between.

The chain's CDR3 is CASSIGSGGGYGYTF. The CDR3 bases are TGCGCCAGCAGCATCGGTTCGGGGGGCGGCTATGGCTACACCTTC. The rearrangement uses TRBV5-1 and TRBJ1-2, with a weak D call TRBD1 (6 bases). The CDR3 runs 15 residues. V gave up 4 bases and J gave up 4 bases, with 17 bases separating them. Looked up from germline, CDR1 is SGHRS and CDR2 is YFSETQ.

The V gene is TRBV18, the J gene TRBJ2-5; D perhaps matches TRBD2 (6 bases). Per the germline V gene, CDR1 is KGHSH and CDR2 is LQKENI. Trimming removed 2 bases from V and 4 bases from J, with 11 bases in between. This CDR3 comprises 14 residues. The CDR3 region has the DNA TGTGCCAGCTCACCATCCCGGGGAGGAGAGACCCAGTACTTC. It translates to CASSPSRGGETQYF. The complete variable domain, with remaining parts taken from reference TRBV18 and TRBJ2-5, reads NAGVMQNPRHLVRRRGQEARLRCSPMKGHSHVYWYRQLPEEGLKFMVYLQKENIIDESGMPKERFSAEFPKEGPSILRIQQVVRGDSAAYFCASSPSRGGETQYFGPGTRLLVL.

The V gene is TRBV6-5, the J gene TRBJ1-3, with 8 bases lining up with TRBD1. Germline trimming cut 3 bases from V and 5 bases from J; bases unmatched to any gene: 6. Germline V gene lookup returns CDR1 MNHEY and CDR2 SVGAGI. The CDR3 sequence is 15 residues long. CDR3 DNA: TGTGCCAGCAGTTATCGAGGACAGGGCCGAAACACCATATATTTT. Its protein product is CASSYRGQGRNTIYF.

This chain connects TRBV2 to TRBJ1-3; the D is unclear. The CDR3 spans 13 residues. Looked up from germline, CDR1 is SNHLY and CDR2 is FYNNEI. The germline V and J ends were trimmed by 8 bases and 0 bases, with 8 bases remaining between them. CDR3 amino acids: CASRSASGNTIYF. CDR3 nucleotides: TGTGCCAGCCGTTCGGCCTCTGGAAACACCATATATTTT.

A note on this clone: Other nucleotide sequences from this sample produce the same CDR3. The J gene is TRBJ1-1, the V gene TRBV11-2, with unresolved D. Trimming shortened V by 0 bases and J by 5 bases, and 7 bases separated the two germline ends. CDR1 is SGHAT and CDR2 is FQNNGV in the germline V gene. This CDR3 is 13 amino acids long. The CDR3 bases are TGTGCCAGCAGCTTAGACCTGGGAACTGAAGCTTTCTTT. This encodes CASSLDLGTEAFF. The whole variable domain, remainder taken from reference TRBV11-2 and TRBJ1-1, is EAGVAQSPRYKIIEKRQSVAFWCNPISGHATLYWYQQILGQGPKLLIQFQNNGVVDDSQLPKDRFSAERLKGVDSTLKIQPAKLEDSAVYLCASSLDLGTEAFFGQGTRLTVV.

The chain uses TRBV9 and TRBJ1-4; TRBD1 matches at 7 bases. Germline CDR1 is SGDLS and CDR2 is YYNGEE. J was trimmed by 8 bases and V by 2 bases; bases with no gene match: 12. The CDR3 is made up of 16 amino acids. CDR3 in DNA: TGTGCCAGCAGCGTGGCTACAGGGGAGAGGGCCGAAAAACTGTTTTTT. Translating it yields CASSVATGERAEKLFF.

The chain has TRBV7-3 and TRBJ1-5; perhaps TRBD1 as D (5 bases). Trimming left V 1 base short and J 2 bases short, with 12 bases between. The CDR3 sequence is 16 residues long. Germline V gene lookup returns CDR1 SGHTA and CDR2 FQGTGA. The CDR3 reads CASSLMGEAGNQPQHF. The CDR3 DNA follows: TGTGCCAGCAGCTTAATGGGGGAGGCGGGCAATCAGCCCCAGCATTTT.

V and J are TRBV7-9 and TRBJ1-6; 7 bases fit TRBD1. V lost 0 bases and J lost 16; bases outside the gene matches: 6. Germline V gives CDR1 SEHNR, CDR2 FQNEAQ (reference sequence). The CDR3 has 13 amino acids. In nucleotides, the CDR3 is TGTGCCAGCAGCTTAGCCGACAGGGAGGGACTCCACTTT. Translating gives CASSLADREGLHF.

The chain employs TRBV28 and TRBJ1-1, with D uncertain. This CDR3 spans 14 amino acids. Deletions cut 6 bases from V and 5 bases from J, with 16 bases between. CDR1 MDHEN and CDR2 SYDVKM come from the germline V gene. CDR3 DNA sequence: TGTGCCAGCAGCCCGACCTATCAGTGGACTGAAGCTTTCTTT. Encoded protein: CASSPTYQWTEAFF.